This TCR beta chain is drawn from a study of cytomegalovirus exposure and HLA in healthy donors. Study-wide context: Clustering assigned around 77% of the roughly 400 genotyped donors to the Caucasian-associated ancestry cluster. Study-level results: HLA alleles showed associations with fewer than 20,000 TCR beta sequences in a later analysis, at a 0.05 false discovery rate. Reports state that TCR beta sequences accurately predicted most subjects' HLA-A and HLA-B alleles. Earlier analysis yielded a pattern in which most TCR beta V segments were productive about 87% or about 30% of the time.

Both 60 Vbeta primers and 13 Jbeta primers went into the PCR. Profiling relied on immunoSEQ multiplex PCR, and the TCRdb table lists in-frame clones only, not all of them. The table has about 67,000 clones, roughly 65% seen once; the top ten hold around 1.9%. Germline-derived CDR1 and CDR2 are MNHEY and SMNVEV (reference sequence). The CDR3 consists of 15 residues. V trimming: 6 bases; J trimming: 5 bases; junction bases outside the gene matches: 10. Details on this clone: Its antigen remains unidentified.

What was sequenced was PBMCs. The chain uses TRBV27 and TRBJ2-4, with TRBD1 matching over 7 bases. The TCR comes from a woman aged 25 to 39 in good health and CMV-seronegative. In DNA, the CDR3 is TGTGCCAGCAGCCTCGACAGGGACAGCCAAAACATTCAGTACTTC. Its translation: CASSLDRDSQNIQYF.